This TCR beta chain comes out of a study of shared clonotypes between healthy human individuals. Across the study: The people who gave samples were two women and three men aged 18 to 49.

There are a few counts of this clone. Genomic DNA of each subset was evenly split across several immunoSEQ plates. The repertoire was sequenced with immunoSEQ multiplex PCR; TCRdb's copy has only in-frame clones and lacks some. Of millions of clones listed, 85% to 95% are singletons. This CDR3 comprises 13 residues. Germline lookup yields CDR1 SGHVS and CDR2 FQNEAQ. Losses at the gene ends were 5 bases for V and 7 bases for J; bases not matched to a gene: 4. This chain links TRBV7-8 with TRBJ2-1, with TRBD2 matching over 8 bases. This sequence was found in a man between 18 and 29 years old in good health. Some clones in this sample may be carry-over from other donors' samples. The sequencing input was naive CD4+ T cells from PBMCs. Documented subset: CD45RA+ positively selected. CDR3 loop: CASSPGGINEQFF. DNA for the CDR3: TGTGCCAGCAGCCCGGGGGGGATTAATGAGCAGTTCTTC.